This TCR beta chain was captured in a study of blood T cell repertoires in COVID-19. Study information: Sample material is recorded as cDNA or gDNA derived from T cells, B-cell-depleted T cells, or PBMCs.

Methods used by the authors: Reference gene primer amplification gave estimated nucleated cell counts. Clones were read by immunoSEQ multiplex PCR, and TCRdb kept only the in-frame ones, dropping some. D and trimming were read from the DNA, whereas the V and J calls and clone size are those reported in that table. The data show just over 75,000 clones, more than 70% seen once. CDR1 and CDR2 (germline): SGHRS, YFSETQ. V lost 3 bases and J lost 4; bases outside the gene matches: 5. The CDR3 has 14 residues. This receptor was identified in a man in his sixties with active or convalescent COVID-19. Sequences were obtained from peripheral blood. V usage is TRBV5-1 and J usage is TRBJ2-7; the match to TRBD1 covers 9 bases. The CDR3: CASSWTGDGYEQYF. The CDR3 DNA follows: TGCGCCAGCAGCTGGACAGGGGACGGGTACGAGCAGTACTTC.